A selection of T cell receptor beta chains follows, all from one sample in a study of CD8 T cells in ankylosing spondylitis. MiXCR, applied by TCRdb to the 5' RACE reads, yields one record per CDR3 protein. The sample gives a few hundred thousand distinct CDR3 sequences, about 15% of which show up once; approximately 0.97% is in the top ten. The sample taken for sequencing was blood, either unsorted or a sorted T cell fraction (not recorded which). Receptors originate from a male donor with ankylosing spondylitis. The CDR3 runs from the conserved cysteine through the conserved F or W. D genes are given only for firm matches. Expanded clones are given a class, and other clones once, few, many or no size at all.

clone_size | j_call | d_call | v_call | cdr3_nt | cdr3_aa
few | TRBJ2-3 | . | TRBV7-2 | TGTGCCAGCAGCTTCAACACGGAGACGCAGTATTTT | CASSFNTETQYF
. | TRBJ1-2 | . | TRBV30 | TGTGCCTGGAGTGCTAGCCCTCCTATTAGTGGCTACACCTTC | CAWSASPPISGYTF
. | TRBJ2-1 | . | TRBV4-3 | TGCGCCAGCAGCCATCCCGGTGGAGAGCAGTTCTTC | CASSHPGGEQFF
. | TRBJ1-6 | . | TRBV12-3/TRBV12-4 | TGTGCCAGCAGTTTAGCGCTCGGTATTAATTCACCCCTCCACTTT | CASSLALGINSPLHF
. | TRBJ2-3 | . | TRBV11-1 | TGTGCCAGCAGCACCAACCTTAGGCCCAGACAGGGCACAGATACGCAGTATTTT | CASSTNLRPRQGTDTQYF
. | TRBJ2-2 | TRBD1 | TRBV18 | TGTGCCAGCTCACGGGACAGGGTGGAGCTGTTTTTT | CASSRDRVELFF
few | TRBJ2-3 | TRBD2 | TRBV20-1 | TGCAGTGACACTAGCGGCACAGATACGCAGTATTTT | CSDTSGTDTQYF
. | TRBJ1-5 | . | TRBV27 | TGTGCCAGCAGTTTAAGGGCCCTGGGAAATCAGCCCCAGCATTTT | CASSLRALGNQPQHF
. | TRBJ2-5 | . | TRBV7-8 | TGTGCCAGCAGCATGTACCAAGAGACCCAGTACTTC | CASSMYQETQYF
. | TRBJ2-3 | . | TRBV10-3 | TGTGCCATCAGTGAGGGGCAGGCCCGAGATACGCAGTATTTT | CAISEGQARDTQYF
many | TRBJ2-7 | TRBD1 | TRBV4-2 | TGTGCCAGCAGCCCTCGGGACAGGGGGCCCTACGAGCAGTACTTC | CASSPRDRGPYEQYF
. | TRBJ1-2 | . | TRBV24-1 | TGTGCCACCAGTGATGGGACACCAGATGGCTACACCTTC | CATSDGTPDGYTF
many | TRBJ2-6 | . | TRBV3-1 | TGTGCCAGCAGCCAAGGAAACTCTGGGGCCAACGTCCTGACTTTC | CASSQGNSGANVLTF
few | TRBJ1-2 | . | TRBV24-1 | TGTGCCACCAGTGACCGGGGGCTCAGCTATGGCTACACCTTC | CATSDRGLSYGYTF
few | TRBJ2-6 | TRBD1 | TRBV6-1 | TGTGCCATCCGAGGGACAGGGGTCTCTGGGGCCAACGTCCTGACTTTC | CAIRGTGVSGANVLTF
few | TRBJ1-3 | TRBD1 | TRBV7-9 | TGTGCCAGCAGCCCGCGACAGGGTTCAGGAAACACCATATATTTT | CASSPRQGSGNTIYF
. | TRBJ2-7 | TRBD1 | TRBV3-1 | TGTGCCAGCAGCCCGGCGGGGGACAGGGTTTACGAGCAGTACTTC | CASSPAGDRVYEQYF
many | TRBJ1-4 | TRBD1 | TRBV29-1 | TGCAGCGTTTTACAGGGGGGAAGTGAAAAACTGTTTTTT | CSVLQGGSEKLFF
. | TRBJ1-2 | . | TRBV2 | TGTGCCAGCAGTGAAGCGCAACCCTCCCTCCGGGGAGGCTATGGCTACACCTTC | CASSEAQPSLRGGYGYTF
. | TRBJ2-2 | . | TRBV30 | TGTGCCTGGAGTAAATCGAACACCGGGGAGCTGTTTTTT | CAWSKSNTGELFF
few | TRBJ2-3 | TRBD2 | TRBV20-1 | TGCACCGCCAGGGGACTAGCGGGGAGAAAGACTAGCACAGATACGCAGTATTTT | CTARGLAGRKTSTDTQYF
. | TRBJ1-3 | . | TRBV4-3 | TGCGCCAGCAGCCAAGGACAGGTCGGCTCTGGAAACACCATATATTTT | CASSQGQVGSGNTIYF
few | TRBJ1-1 | . | TRBV27 | TGTGCCAGCAGCTTGTGGGGGGTGAACACTGAAGCTTTCTTT | CASSLWGVNTEAFF
few | TRBJ2-5 | TRBD1 | TRBV7-2 | TGTGCCAGCAGCTTAGCTTGGGACAGGGTTAGGGGGGAGACCCAGTACTTC | CASSLAWDRVRGETQYF
few | TRBJ2-1 | TRBD1 | TRBV24-1 | TGTGCCACCAGTGATACAGGGGGCCCGAATGAGCAGTTCTTC | CATSDTGGPNEQFF
few | TRBJ2-7 | . | TRBV10-3 | TGTGCCATCAGTGAGTCTGGCGGGCTGGCCTACGAGCAGTACTTC | CAISESGGLAYEQYF
few | TRBJ2-2 | TRBD2 | TRBV5-1 | TGCGCCAGCAGCTCCCCGGGACTAGCGGGGACCGGGGAGCTGTTTTTT | CASSSPGLAGTGELFF
. | TRBJ2-5 | . | TRBV2 | TGTGCCAGCAGTGACCTAAGGGGAGTCCAAGAGACCCAGTACTTC | CASSDLRGVQETQYF
few | TRBJ1-3 | . | TRBV7-2 | TGTGCCAGCAGTTTTGACACTCGCTCTGGAAACACCATATATTTT | CASSFDTRSGNTIYF
. | TRBJ2-7 | . | TRBV20-1 | TGCAGTGCTAGAAGGGACAGGGCGGGAGGGCCTTACGAGCAGTACTTC | CSARRDRAGGPYEQYF
few | TRBJ2-1 | . | TRBV13 | TGTGCCAGCAGCTTAGCTCCCCCGAGGGGCAATGAGCAGTTCTTC | CASSLAPPRGNEQFF
. | TRBJ1-5 | . | TRBV2 | TGTGCCAGCAGCAGAGACAGGCCCCCCAATCAGCCCCAGCATTTT | CASSRDRPPNQPQHF
few | TRBJ2-7 | TRBD1 | TRBV6-1 | TGTGCCAGCAGGGGTACCGGGACAGGCGAGTCCTACGAGCAGTACTTC | CASRGTGTGESYEQYF
. | TRBJ2-7 | . | TRBV2 | TGTGCCAGCAGTGACAGGGCCCGCGAGCAGTACTTC | CASSDRAREQYF
few | TRBJ2-2 | . | TRBV5-1 | TGCGCCAGCAGCTTGCAAACCTCGACCGGGGAGCTGTTTTTT | CASSLQTSTGELFF
. | TRBJ1-3 | . | TRBV6-1 | TGTGCCAGCAGTCCAATCGGACGCTCTGGAAACACCATATATTTT | CASSPIGRSGNTIYF